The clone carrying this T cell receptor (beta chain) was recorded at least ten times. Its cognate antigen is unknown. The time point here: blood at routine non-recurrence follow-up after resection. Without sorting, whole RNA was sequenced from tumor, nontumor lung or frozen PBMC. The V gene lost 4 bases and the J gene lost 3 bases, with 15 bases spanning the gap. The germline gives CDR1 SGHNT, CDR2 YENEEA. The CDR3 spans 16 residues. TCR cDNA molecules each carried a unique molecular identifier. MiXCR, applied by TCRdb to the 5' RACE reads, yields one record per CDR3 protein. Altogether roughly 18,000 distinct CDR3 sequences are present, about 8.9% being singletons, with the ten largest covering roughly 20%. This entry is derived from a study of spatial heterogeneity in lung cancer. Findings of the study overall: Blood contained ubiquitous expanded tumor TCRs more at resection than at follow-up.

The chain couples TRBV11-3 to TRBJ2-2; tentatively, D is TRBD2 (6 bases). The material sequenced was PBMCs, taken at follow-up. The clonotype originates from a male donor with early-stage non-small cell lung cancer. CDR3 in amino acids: CASSSYRGKYTGELFF. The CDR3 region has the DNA TGTGCCAGCAGCTCCTACCGGGGGAAGTACACCGGGGAGCTGTTTTTT. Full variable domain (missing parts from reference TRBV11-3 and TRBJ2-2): EAGVVQSPRYKIIEKKQPVAFWCNPISGHNTLYWYLQNLGQGPELLIRYENEEAVDDSQLPKDRFSAERLKGVDSTLKIQPAELGDSAVYLCASSSYRGKYTGELFFGEGSRLTVL.